This entry features one T cell receptor beta chain sequence. Antigen unknown. The PCR employed 60 Vbeta primers together with 13 Jbeta primers. Generated by immunoSEQ multiplex PCR, the TCRdb table keeps only in-frame clones and is missing some. The data contain about 120,000 clones, roughly 69% of them seen just once; the ten biggest clones take up more than 8%. Germline values: CDR1 SGDLS, CDR2 YYNGEE. The length of the CDR3 is 15 residues. V dropped 3 bases and J dropped 3; count of bases not matched to a gene: 8. This specimen belongs to a study of cytomegalovirus exposure and HLA in healthy donors. Whole-study context: Across under 450 genotyped donors, 81% landed in the Caucasian-associated ancestry cluster.

Findings of the study overall: Most TCR sequences were seen very rarely across donors, but some public TCRs occurred in many.

V is TRBV9 and J is TRBJ2-7, with 8 bases that match TRBD2. Sequencing input: PBMCs. This TCR was sampled from a woman aged 35 to 49 in good health and CMV-seropositive. CDR3 in amino acids: CASSDPTSANYEQYF. The DNA for the CDR3 is TGTGCCAGCAGCGACCCGACTAGCGCAAACTACGAGCAGTACTTC.